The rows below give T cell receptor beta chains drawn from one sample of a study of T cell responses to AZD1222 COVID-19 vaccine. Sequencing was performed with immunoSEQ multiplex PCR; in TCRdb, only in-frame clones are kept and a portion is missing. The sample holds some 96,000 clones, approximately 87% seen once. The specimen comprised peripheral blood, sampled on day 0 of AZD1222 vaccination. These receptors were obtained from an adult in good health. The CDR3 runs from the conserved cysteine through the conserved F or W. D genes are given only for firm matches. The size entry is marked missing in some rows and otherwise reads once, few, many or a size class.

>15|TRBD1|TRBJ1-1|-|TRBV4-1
CASSPGQGPNTEAFF
TGCGCCAGCAGTCCTGGACAGGGACCGAACACTGAAGCTTTCTTT
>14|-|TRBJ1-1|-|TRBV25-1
CASSESELNTEAFF
TGTGCCAGCAGTGAATCGGAACTCAACACTGAAGCTTTCTTT
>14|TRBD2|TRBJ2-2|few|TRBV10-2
CATPTSGNTGELFF
TGCGCCACCCCGACTAGCGGTAACACCGGGGAGCTGTTTTTT
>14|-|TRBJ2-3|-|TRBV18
CASSIRQGTDTQYF
TGTGCCAGCTCAATTCGACAGGGCACAGATACGCAGTATTTT
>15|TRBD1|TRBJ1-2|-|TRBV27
CASSFIGQGAQGYTF
TGTGCCAGCAGTTTCATTGGGCAGGGGGCTCAGGGCTACACCTTC
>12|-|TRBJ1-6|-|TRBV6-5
CASRAANSPLHF
TGTGCCAGCCGGGCCGCCAATTCACCCCTCCACTTT
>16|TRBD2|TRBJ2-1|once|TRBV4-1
CASSQEERGGVNEQFF
TGCGCCAGCAGCCAAGAAGAGCGGGGGGGCGTCAATGAGCAGTTCTTC
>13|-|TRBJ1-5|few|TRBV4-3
CASSQDRDQPQHF
TGCGCCAGCAGCCAAGACAGGGATCAGCCCCAGCATTTT
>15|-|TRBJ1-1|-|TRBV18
CATTREGRVYPEAFF
TGTGCCACCACTCGCGAGGGGAGGGTATATCCTGAAGCTTTCTTT
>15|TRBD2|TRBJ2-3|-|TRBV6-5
CASSYGGRHTDTQYF
TGTGCCAGCAGTTACGGCGGGAGGCACACAGATACGCAGTATTTT
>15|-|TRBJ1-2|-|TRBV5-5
CASSLVVGEDYGYTF
TGTGCCAGCAGCTTGGTGGTGGGAGAGGACTATGGCTACACCTTC
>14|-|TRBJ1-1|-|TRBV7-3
CASSLNAENTEAFF
TGTGCCAGCAGCTTAAACGCGGAGAACACTGAAGCTTTCTTT
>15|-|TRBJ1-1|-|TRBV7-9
CASSFLTPGGTEAFF
TGTGCCAGCAGCTTCCTGACTCCGGGTGGCACTGAAGCTTTCTTT
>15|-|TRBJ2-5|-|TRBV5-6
CASSFFRDMGQTQYF
TGTGCCAGCAGCTTTTTCCGGGATATGGGTCAGACCCAGTACTTC
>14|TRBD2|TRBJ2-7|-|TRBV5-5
CASSLTGGPFEQYF
TGTGCCAGCAGCTTGACGGGGGGGCCGTTCGAGCAGTACTTC
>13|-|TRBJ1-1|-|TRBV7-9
CASSSPGDTEAFF
TGTGCCAGCAGCTCACCCGGGGACACTGAAGCTTTCTTT
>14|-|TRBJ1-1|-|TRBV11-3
CASSLRAMNTEAFF
TGTGCCAGCAGCTTAAGGGCCATGAACACTGAAGCTTTCTTT
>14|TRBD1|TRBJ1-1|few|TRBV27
CASGVGQLNTEAFF
TGTGCCAGCGGGGTGGGACAGCTGAACACTGAAGCTTTCTTT
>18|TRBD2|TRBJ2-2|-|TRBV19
CASSMGLAGGPYTGELFF
TGTGCCAGTAGTATGGGACTAGCGGGGGGGCCGTACACCGGGGAGCTGTTTTTT
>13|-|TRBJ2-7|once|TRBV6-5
CASRPGASYEQYF
TGTGCCAGCCGTCCGGGGGCGTCCTACGAGCAGTACTTC
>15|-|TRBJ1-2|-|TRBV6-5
CASTGAGVPGYGYTF
TGTGCCAGCACCGGGGCGGGGGTCCCCGGCTATGGCTACACCTTC
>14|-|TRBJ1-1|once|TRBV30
CASHAGVEGSEAFF
TGTGCCTCCCACGCGGGGGTTGAGGGGTCTGAAGCTTTCTTT
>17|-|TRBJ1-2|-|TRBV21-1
CASSIAPGQGRNRGYTF
TGTGCCAGCAGCATTGCGCCGGGACAGGGAAGGAATAGAGGCTACACCTTC
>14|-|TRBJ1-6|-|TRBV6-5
CASRRDNQNSPLHF
TGTGCCAGCAGACGGGACAACCAGAATTCACCCCTCCACTTT
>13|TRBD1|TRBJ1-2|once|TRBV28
CASTRTGNYGYTF
TGTGCCAGCACCCGGACAGGGAACTATGGCTACACCTTC
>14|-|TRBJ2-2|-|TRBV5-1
CASSLTGTTGELFF
TGCGCCAGCAGCTTAACCGGGACAACCGGGGAGCTGTTTTTT
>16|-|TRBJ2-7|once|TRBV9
CASSVGGQGIFYEQYF
TGTGCCAGCAGCGTAGGCGGGCAGGGGATTTTCTACGAGCAGTACTTC
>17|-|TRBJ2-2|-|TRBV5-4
CASSLDLRGANTGELFF
TGTGCCAGCAGCTTGGATCTGAGGGGCGCAAACACCGGGGAGCTGTTTTTT
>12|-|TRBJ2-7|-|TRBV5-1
CASSRGTYEQYF
TGCGCCAGCAGCCGTGGGACCTACGAGCAGTACTTC
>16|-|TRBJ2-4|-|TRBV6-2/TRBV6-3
CASSPRRHQAKNIQYF
TGTGCCAGCAGCCCTAGGCGCCACCAAGCCAAAAACATTCAGTACTTC
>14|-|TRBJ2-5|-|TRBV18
CASSPPGYQETQYF
TGTGCCAGCTCACCACCGGGGTACCAAGAGACCCAGTACTTC
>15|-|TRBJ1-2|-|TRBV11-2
CASSLGGGSPYGYTF
TGTGCCAGCAGCTTAGGCGGGGGAAGCCCCTATGGCTACACCTTC
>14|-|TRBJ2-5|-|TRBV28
CASSPTADQETQYF
TGTGCCAGCAGTCCGACAGCCGACCAAGAGACCCAGTACTTC
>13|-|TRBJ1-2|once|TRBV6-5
CASSLQGSYGYTF
TGTGCCAGCAGCCTCCAGGGATCCTATGGCTACACCTTC
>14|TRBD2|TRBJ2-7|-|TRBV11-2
CASSPWGGSGEQYF
TGTGCCAGCAGTCCCTGGGGGGGGTCGGGAGAGCAGTACTTC